Detailed here is one TCR beta chain. This specimen belongs to a study of shared clonotypes between healthy human individuals. The junction had 2 bases not matched to a gene; V was cut back by 0 bases and J by 2 bases. The CDR3 has 15 residues. Germline loops: CDR1 SGDLS, CDR2 YYNGEE. TCRdb keeps only in-frame clones here, not all; method: immunoSEQ multiplex PCR. The sample includes about 470,000 clones, around 79% seen only once; the top ten take 13%. This TCR came from a middle-aged woman in good health. Some clones in this sample may be carry-over from other donors' samples. The chain links TRBV9 to TRBJ2-3, with 8 bases that match TRBD2. Sequenced: PBMCs. The CDR3 region has the DNA TGTGCCAGCAGCGTAGGACTAGCGATCACAGATACGCAGTATTTT. It translates to CASSVGLAITDTQYF. The whole variable domain, remainder taken from reference TRBV9 and TRBJ2-3, is DSGVTQTPKHLITATGQRVTLRCSPRSGDLSVYWYQQSLDQGLQFLIQYYNGEERAKGNILERFSAQQFPDLHSELNLSSLELGDSALYFCASSVGLAITDTQYFGPGTRLTVL.